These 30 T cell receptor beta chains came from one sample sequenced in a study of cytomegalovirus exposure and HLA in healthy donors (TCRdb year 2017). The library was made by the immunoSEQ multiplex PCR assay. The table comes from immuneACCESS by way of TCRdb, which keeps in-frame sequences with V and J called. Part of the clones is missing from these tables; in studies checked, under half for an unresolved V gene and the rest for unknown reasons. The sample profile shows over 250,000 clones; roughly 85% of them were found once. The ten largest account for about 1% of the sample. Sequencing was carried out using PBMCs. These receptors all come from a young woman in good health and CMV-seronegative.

The CDR3 region has the DNA TGTGCCAGCAGCGCCGAACGTCCCGGGACAGGGTGGCATCAGCCCCAGCATTTT. Protein sequence: CASSAERPGTGWHQPQHF. The V call is TRBV7-6, the J call TRBJ1-5; 9 positions match TRBD1. Germline-derived CDR1 and CDR2 are SGHVS and FNYEAQ. The CDR3 consists of 18 residues. The junction had 16 bases not matched to a gene; V was cut back by 5 bases and J by 5 bases.

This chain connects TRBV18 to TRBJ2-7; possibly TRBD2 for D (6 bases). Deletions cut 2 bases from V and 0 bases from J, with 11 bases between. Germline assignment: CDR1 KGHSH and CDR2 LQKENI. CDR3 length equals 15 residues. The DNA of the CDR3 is TGTGCCAGCTCACCAGGGCGGGATAGCTCCTACGAGCAGTACTTC. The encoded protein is CASSPGRDSSYEQYF.

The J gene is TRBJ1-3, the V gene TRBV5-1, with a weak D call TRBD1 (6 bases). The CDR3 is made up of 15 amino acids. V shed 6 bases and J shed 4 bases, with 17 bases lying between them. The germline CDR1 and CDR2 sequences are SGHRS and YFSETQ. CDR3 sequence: CASMVTGTSGNTIYF. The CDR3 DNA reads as TGCGCCAGCATGGTAACAGGGACGTCCGGAAACACCATATATTTT.

CDR3 in DNA: TGTGCCAGTCCAAGGGGGCCGAACACTGAAGCTTTCTTT. This sequence encodes CASPRGPNTEAFF. This chain connects TRBV19 to TRBJ1-1; 7 bases agree with TRBD1. Trimming cost V 8 bases and J 1 base; bases outside gene matches: 4. The CDR3 runs 13 residues. Germline V lookup: CDR1 LNHDA, CDR2 SQIVND (reference sequence).

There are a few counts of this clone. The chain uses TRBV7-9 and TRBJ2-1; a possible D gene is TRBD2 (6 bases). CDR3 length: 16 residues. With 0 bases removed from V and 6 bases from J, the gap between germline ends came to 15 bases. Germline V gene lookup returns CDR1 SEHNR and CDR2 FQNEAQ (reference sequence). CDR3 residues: CASSLAGGLAFNEQFF. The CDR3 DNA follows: TGTGCCAGCAGCTTAGCGGGAGGCCTAGCGTTCAATGAGCAGTTCTTC. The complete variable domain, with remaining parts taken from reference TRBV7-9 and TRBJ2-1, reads DTGVSQNPRHKITKRGQNVTFRCDPISEHNRLYWYRQTLGQGPEFLTYFQNEAQLEKSRLLSDRFSAERPKGSFSTLEIQRTEQGDSAMYLCASSLAGGLAFNEQFFGPGTRLTVL.

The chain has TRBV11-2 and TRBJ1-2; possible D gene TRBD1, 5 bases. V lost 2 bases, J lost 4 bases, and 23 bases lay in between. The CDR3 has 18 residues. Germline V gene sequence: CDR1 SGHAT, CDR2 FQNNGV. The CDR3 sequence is CASSLKGNLRAPVYGYTF. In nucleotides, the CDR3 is TGTGCCAGCAGCTTAAAGGGGAACCTCAGGGCCCCCGTCTATGGCTACACCTTC.

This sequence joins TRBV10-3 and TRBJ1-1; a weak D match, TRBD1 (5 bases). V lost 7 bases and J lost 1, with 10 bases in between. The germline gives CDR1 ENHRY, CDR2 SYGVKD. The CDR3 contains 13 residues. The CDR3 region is CAITSTGNTEAFF. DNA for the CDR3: TGTGCCATCACCTCAACAGGGAACACTGAAGCTTTCTTT.

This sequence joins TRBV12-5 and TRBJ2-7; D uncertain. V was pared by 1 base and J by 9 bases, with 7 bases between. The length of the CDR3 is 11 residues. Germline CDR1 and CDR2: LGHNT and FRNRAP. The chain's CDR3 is CASGLGSGQYF. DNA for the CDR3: TGTGCTAGTGGTTTGGGATCCGGGCAGTACTTC.

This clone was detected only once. The CDR3 region is CASSTDRAGETQYF. The CDR3 region has the DNA TGTGCCAGCAGTACGGACAGGGCGGGAGAGACCCAGTACTTC. The chain has TRBV6-1 and TRBJ2-5; 8 positions match TRBD1. Trimming took 5 bases from V and 4 from J; bases not matched to a gene: 6. CDR1 MNHNS and CDR2 SASEGT come from the germline V gene. The CDR3 has 14 amino acids.

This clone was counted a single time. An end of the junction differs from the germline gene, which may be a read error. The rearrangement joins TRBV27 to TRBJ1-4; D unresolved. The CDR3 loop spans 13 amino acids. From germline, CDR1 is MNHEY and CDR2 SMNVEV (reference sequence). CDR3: CASSLGPTSIPVF. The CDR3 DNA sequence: TGTGCCAGCAGTTTAGGCCCCACCTCCATCCCAGTTTTT.

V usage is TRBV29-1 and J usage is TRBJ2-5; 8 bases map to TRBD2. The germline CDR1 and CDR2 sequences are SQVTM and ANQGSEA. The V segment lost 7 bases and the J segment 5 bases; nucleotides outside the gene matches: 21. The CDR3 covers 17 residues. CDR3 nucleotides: TGCAGCGCAATCGGTCCGGGGGGGTTCGGGCGGTTGGAGACCCAGTACTTC. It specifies CSAIGPGGFGRLETQYF.

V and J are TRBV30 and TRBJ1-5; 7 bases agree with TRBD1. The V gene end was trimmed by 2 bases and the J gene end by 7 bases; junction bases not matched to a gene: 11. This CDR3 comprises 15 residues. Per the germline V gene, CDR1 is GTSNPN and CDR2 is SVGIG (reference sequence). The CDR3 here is CAWSRGRGLEQPQHF. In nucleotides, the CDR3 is TGTGCCTGGAGTAGGGGTAGGGGGCTGGAACAGCCCCAGCATTTT.

CDR3 sequence reads: CASSLASEDYEQYF. The CDR3 DNA follows: TGCGCCAGCAGCTTGGCTTCAGAAGACTACGAGCAGTACTTC. This sequence joins TRBV5-1 and TRBJ2-7; D uncertain. CDR1 SGHRS and CDR2 YFSETQ come from the germline V gene. This CDR3 has 14 amino acids. The V and J ends lost 0 bases and 3 bases respectively, with 10 bases between them.

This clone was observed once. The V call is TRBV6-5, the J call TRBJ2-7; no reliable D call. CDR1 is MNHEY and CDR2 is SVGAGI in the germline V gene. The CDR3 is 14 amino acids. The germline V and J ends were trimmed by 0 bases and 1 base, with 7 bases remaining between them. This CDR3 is CASSYSPGSYEQYF. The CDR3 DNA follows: TGTGCCAGCAGTTACTCACCAGGTTCCTACGAGCAGTACTTC.

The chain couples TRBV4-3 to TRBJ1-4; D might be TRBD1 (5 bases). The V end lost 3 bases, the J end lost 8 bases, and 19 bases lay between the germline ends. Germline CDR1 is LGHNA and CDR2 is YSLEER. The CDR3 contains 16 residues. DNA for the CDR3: TGCGCCAGCAGCCAGCTACTGACAGTGTTTCCCGAAAAACTGTTTTTT. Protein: CASSQLLTVFPEKLFF.

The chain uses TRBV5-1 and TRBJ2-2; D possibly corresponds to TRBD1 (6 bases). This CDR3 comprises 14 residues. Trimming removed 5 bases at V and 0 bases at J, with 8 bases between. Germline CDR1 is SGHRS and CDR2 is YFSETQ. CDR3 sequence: CASRGTSNTGELFF. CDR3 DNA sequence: TGCGCCAGCAGGGGGACATCGAACACCGGGGAGCTGTTTTTT.

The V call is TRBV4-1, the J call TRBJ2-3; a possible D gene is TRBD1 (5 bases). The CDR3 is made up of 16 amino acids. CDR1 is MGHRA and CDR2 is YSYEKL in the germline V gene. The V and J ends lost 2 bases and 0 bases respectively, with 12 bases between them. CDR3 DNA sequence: TGCGCCAGCAGCCAACTTCCAGGGATTAGCACAGATACGCAGTATTTT. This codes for CASSQLPGISTDTQYF.

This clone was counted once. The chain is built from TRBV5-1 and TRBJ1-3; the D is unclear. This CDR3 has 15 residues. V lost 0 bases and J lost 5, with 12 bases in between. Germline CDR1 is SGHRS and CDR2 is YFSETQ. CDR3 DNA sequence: TGCGCCAGCAGCTTGGATCCGGGTGTGCGAAACACCATATATTTT. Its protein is CASSLDPGVRNTIYF.

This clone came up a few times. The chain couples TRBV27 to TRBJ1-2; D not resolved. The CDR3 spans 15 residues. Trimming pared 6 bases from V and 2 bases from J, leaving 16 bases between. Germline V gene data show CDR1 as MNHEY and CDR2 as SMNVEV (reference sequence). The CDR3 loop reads CASRPDTRTNYGYTF. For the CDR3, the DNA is TGTGCCAGCAGACCTGACACCCGCACCAACTATGGCTACACCTTC.

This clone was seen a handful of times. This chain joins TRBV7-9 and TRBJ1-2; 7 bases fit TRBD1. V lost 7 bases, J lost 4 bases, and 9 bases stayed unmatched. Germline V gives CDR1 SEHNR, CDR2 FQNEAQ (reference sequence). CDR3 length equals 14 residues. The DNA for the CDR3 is TGTGCCAGCACCTCGGGACAGCGTATCTATGGCTACACCTTC. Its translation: CASTSGQRIYGYTF.

Here the CDR3 DNA reads TGTGCCAGCAGCCCTCGACAGGGCTCCTACAATGAGCAGTTCTTC. Protein product: CASSPRQGSYNEQFF. This chain links TRBV7-9 with TRBJ2-1, with TRBD1 matching 7 bases. This CDR3 is 15 amino acids long. Germline V CDR1 and CDR2: SEHNR, FQNEAQ (reference sequence). V shed 5 bases and J 0 bases; nucleotides not matched to a gene: 4. The full variable domain, its missing parts supplied by reference TRBV7-9 and TRBJ2-1, is DTGVSQNPRHKITKRGQNVTFRCDPISEHNRLYWYRQTLGQGPEFLTYFQNEAQLEKSRLLSDRFSAERPKGSFSTLEIQRTEQGDSAMYLCASSPRQGSYNEQFFGPGTRLTVL.

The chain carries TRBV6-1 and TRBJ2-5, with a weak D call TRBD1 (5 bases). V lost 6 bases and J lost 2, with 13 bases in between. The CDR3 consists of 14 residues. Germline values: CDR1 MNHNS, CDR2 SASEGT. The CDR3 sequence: CASRVWQGQETQYF. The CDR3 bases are TGTGCCAGCAGAGTTTGGCAGGGTCAAGAGACCCAGTACTTC.

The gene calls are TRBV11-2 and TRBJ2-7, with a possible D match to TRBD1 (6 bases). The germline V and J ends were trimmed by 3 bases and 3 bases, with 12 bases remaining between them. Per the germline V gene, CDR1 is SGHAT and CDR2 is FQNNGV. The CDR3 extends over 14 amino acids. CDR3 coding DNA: TGTGCCAGCAGCTTCTCCAGGGGTGACTACGAGCAGTACTTC. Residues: CASSFSRGDYEQYF.

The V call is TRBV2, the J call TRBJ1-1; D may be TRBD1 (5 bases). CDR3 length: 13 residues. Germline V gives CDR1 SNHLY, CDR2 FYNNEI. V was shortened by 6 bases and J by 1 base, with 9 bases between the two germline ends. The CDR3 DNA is TGTGCCAGCAGAGTTACAGGGAACACTGAAGCTTTCTTT. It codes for CASRVTGNTEAFF. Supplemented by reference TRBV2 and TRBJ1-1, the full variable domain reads EPEVTQTPSHQVTQMGQEVILRCVPISNHLYFYWYRQILGQKVEFLVSFYNNEISEKSEIFDDQFSVERPDGSNFTLKIRSTKLEDSAMYFCASRVTGNTEAFFGQGTRLTVV.

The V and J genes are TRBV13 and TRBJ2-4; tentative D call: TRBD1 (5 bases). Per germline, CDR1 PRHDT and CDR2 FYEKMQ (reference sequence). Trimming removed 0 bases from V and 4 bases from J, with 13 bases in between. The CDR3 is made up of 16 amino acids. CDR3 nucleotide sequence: TGTGCCAGCAGCTTAGGCACAGGCCTCGGTAAAAACATTCAGTACTTC. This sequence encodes CASSLGTGLGKNIQYF.

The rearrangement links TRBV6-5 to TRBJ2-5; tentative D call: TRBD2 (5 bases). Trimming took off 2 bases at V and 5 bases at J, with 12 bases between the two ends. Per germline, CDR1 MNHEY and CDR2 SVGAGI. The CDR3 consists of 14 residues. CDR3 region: CASSYGSSWETQYF. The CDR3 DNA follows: TGTGCCAGCAGTTACGGGTCTAGCTGGGAGACCCAGTACTTC.

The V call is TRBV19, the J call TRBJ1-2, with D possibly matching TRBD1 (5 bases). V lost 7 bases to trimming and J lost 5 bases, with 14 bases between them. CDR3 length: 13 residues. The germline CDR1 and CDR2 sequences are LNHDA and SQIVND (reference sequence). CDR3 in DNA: TGTGCCAGTAATCCGACAGACGTATATGGCTACACCTTC. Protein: CASNPTDVYGYTF.

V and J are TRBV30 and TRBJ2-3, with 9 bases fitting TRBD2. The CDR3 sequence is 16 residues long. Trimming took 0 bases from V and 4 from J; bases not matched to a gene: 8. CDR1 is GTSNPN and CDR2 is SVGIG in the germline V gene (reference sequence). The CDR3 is CAWSVTSGPVADTQYF. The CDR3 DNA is TGTGCCTGGAGTGTAACTAGCGGGCCGGTTGCAGATACGCAGTATTTT.

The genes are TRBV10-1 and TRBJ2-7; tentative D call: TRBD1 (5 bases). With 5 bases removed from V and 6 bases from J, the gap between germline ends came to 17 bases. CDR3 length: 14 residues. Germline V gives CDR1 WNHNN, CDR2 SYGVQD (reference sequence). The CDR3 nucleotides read TGCGCCAGCAGTACAAGCAGGGAACCCCTCGAGCAGTACTTC. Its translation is CASSTSREPLEQYF.

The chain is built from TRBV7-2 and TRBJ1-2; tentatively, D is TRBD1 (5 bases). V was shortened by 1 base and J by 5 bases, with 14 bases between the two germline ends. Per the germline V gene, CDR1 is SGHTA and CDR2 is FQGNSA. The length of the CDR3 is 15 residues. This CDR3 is CASSLVGQGSYGYTF. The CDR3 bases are TGTGCCAGCAGCTTAGTAGGGCAGGGTTCGTATGGCTACACCTTC.